Detailed here is one T cell receptor (beta chain). Antigen: not known. Isolation recovered at least 7 million PBMCs from every sample. Then a second PCR, running roughly 7 to 11 cycles, was carried out with a sample-barcoded 5' primer and a J-beta primer mix. TCRdb reprocessed the 5' RACE reads via MiXCR and lists one record per CDR3 protein. The sample carries about 970,000 distinct CDR3 sequences, just over 50% recorded once. CDR1 is MRHNA, CDR2 SNTAGT, per germline. The length of the CDR3 is 14 residues. The ends were cut back, 3 bases at V and 7 bases at J, with 15 bases in the middle. This sample was taken from a study of blood T cells in healthy people across ages. Study information: Through template switching, about one barcoded beta molecule was captured per two T cells, as measured in model experiments. Notes on the study in general: One million T cells yielded diversity estimates that were considered underestimates.

Sequencing was performed on blood. The TCR originated in a woman aged 55-75 years in good health. This rearrangement joins TRBV6-4 to TRBJ1-2, with TRBD1 as a possible D gene (6 bases). Here the CDR3 reads CASSDSQGSGGYTF. The CDR3 bases are TGTGCCAGCAGTGATTCACAGGGTTCCGGTGGCTACACCTTC.